The 14 T cell receptor beta chains listed next were all sequenced from one sample in a study of blood T cell repertoires in COVID-19 (dated by TCRdb to between 2020 and 2021). The library was built by means of the immunoSEQ multiplex PCR assay. TCRdb re-hosts the immuneACCESS table, in-frame sequences only. Its copies lack some clones; in the studies checked, an unresolved V gene accounts for under half of them, and the cause for the rest is not known. A total of approximately 200,000 clones appear in this sample, just under 90% of them only once. Roughly 6.4% of the sample is in the top ten clones. Sequenced sample: peripheral blood. The source is a man in his fifties or sixties who had recovered from COVID-19.

The chain combines TRBV5-5 with TRBJ1-5, with 7 bases identical to TRBD1. CDR1 and CDR2 from the germline V gene are SGHKS and YYEKEE (reference sequence). The CDR3 consists of 13 residues. Germline trimming cut 4 bases from V and 7 bases from J; bases unmatched to any gene: 5. The CDR3 loop is CASSPTGDQPQHF. In DNA form, the CDR3 reads TGTGCCAGCAGCCCAACAGGGGACCAGCCCCAGCATTTT.

CDR3 residues: CASSPGQNTEAFF. The CDR3 region has the DNA TGTGCCAGCAGCCCCGGACAGAACACTGAAGCTTTCTTT. V is TRBV4-2 and J is TRBJ1-1; maybe TRBD1 (5 bases). The CDR3 is 13 amino acids. Germline V gene lookup returns CDR1 LGHNA and CDR2 YNFKEQ. Trimming removed 4 bases at V and 1 base at J, with 7 bases between.

The gene calls are TRBV2 and TRBJ2-7; a possible D gene is TRBD2 (6 bases). In germline, CDR1 is SNHLY, CDR2 FYNNEI. The CDR3 length is 13 residues. Trimming cost V 7 bases and J 3 bases, with 13 bases left between them. CDR3 sequence: CASTGDLNYEQYF. CDR3 DNA sequence: TGTGCCAGCACGGGAGACTTAAACTACGAGCAGTACTTC.

This CDR3 is CASSYIATRGANVLTF. The CDR3 coding sequence is TGTGCCAGCAGTTACATCGCGACACGTGGGGCCAACGTCCTGACTTTC. The J gene is TRBJ2-6, the V gene TRBV6-5; D is unresolved. Between the trimmed V and J ends, which lost 2 bases and 3 bases, there was a span of 11 bases. Germline assignment: CDR1 MNHEY and CDR2 SVGAGI. The CDR3 has 16 residues.

The chain couples TRBV7-2 to TRBJ1-5; no clear D. The CDR3 spans 13 residues. Trimming took off 5 bases at V and 4 bases at J, with 9 bases between the two ends. Germline V gene lookup returns CDR1 SGHTA and CDR2 FQGNSA. The CDR3 DNA reads TGTGCCAGCAGCCTCGGGGAAAATCAGCCCCAGCATTTT. Amino acids: CASSLGENQPQHF.

The V gene is TRBV27, the J gene TRBJ2-7, with D possibly matching TRBD2 (5 bases). V dropped 5 bases and J dropped 4 bases, with 15 bases sitting between them. Looked up from germline, CDR1 is MNHEY and CDR2 is SMNVEV (reference sequence). This CDR3 is built from 14 residues. The CDR3, as DNA: TGTGCCAGCAGTCCGACCCTGGCGGGTTACGAGCAGTACTTC. It encodes CASSPTLAGYEQYF.

The chain carries TRBV6-6 and TRBJ2-7, with TRBD1 matching 8 bases. In germline, CDR1 is MNHNY, CDR2 SVGAGI (reference sequence). CDR3 length: 12 residues. V shed 6 bases and J 2 bases; nucleotides not matched to a gene: 0. CDR3 sequence reads: CASRGQAYEQYF. The CDR3 DNA reads as TGTGCCAGCAGGGGACAGGCCTACGAGCAGTACTTC.

V is TRBV28 and J is TRBJ1-4, with 12 bases fitting TRBD1. J lost 11 bases, V lost 10 bases, and 8 bases had no gene match. The length of the CDR3 is 13 residues. Germline assignment: CDR1 MDHEN and CDR2 SYDVKM. CDR3 nucleotide sequence: TGTGCCATCCCGGGACAGGGGGCGCAGAAACTGTTTTTT. Translated: CAIPGQGAQKLFF.

This clone was counted once. The V and J genes are TRBV6-5 and TRBJ2-7; the match to TRBD2 covers 10 bases. This CDR3 has 16 amino acids. Germline V gene data show CDR1 as MNHEY and CDR2 as SVGAGI. V was pared by 1 base and J by 2 bases, with 5 bases of the junction left unmatched. The CDR3 reads CASSYLPGTSAYEQYF. Here the CDR3 DNA reads TGTGCCAGCAGTTACTTACCCGGGACTAGCGCCTACGAGCAGTACTTC.

This clone was detected once. The chain has TRBV18 and TRBJ1-4, with D possibly TRBD1 on 5 matching bases. Looked up from germline, CDR1 is KGHSH and CDR2 is LQKENI. Trimming removed 3 bases from V and 7 bases from J, with 15 bases in between. This CDR3 contains 15 residues. This CDR3 is CASSPPSGRGEKLFF. Written as DNA, the CDR3 is TGTGCCAGCTCACCTCCTAGCGGGAGGGGTGAAAAACTGTTTTTT.

A single count supports this clone. The V and J genes are TRBV4-2 and TRBJ2-7, with 7 bases identical to TRBD2. Germline V gene sequence: CDR1 LGHNA, CDR2 YNFKEQ. The length of the CDR3 is 15 residues. V was clipped by 0 bases and J by 3 bases; unmatched bases: 5. For the CDR3, the DNA is TGTGCCAGCAGCCAAGAGGGAGGGGCTGTCTACGAGCAGTACTTC. It codes for CASSQEGGAVYEQYF.

Only one count was recorded for this clone. This chain joins TRBV11-2 and TRBJ2-1; D remains ambiguous. The CDR3 runs 15 residues. Trimming removed 0 bases from V and 3 bases from J, with 9 bases in between. CDR1 SGHAT and CDR2 FQNNGV come from the germline V gene. The CDR3 DNA is TGTGCCAGCAGCTTAGATCCCACAAACTACAATGAGCAGTTCTTC. As protein: CASSLDPTNYNEQFF.

CDR3 sequence: CASSQDRGKLFF. Written as DNA, the CDR3 is TGTGCCAGCAGCCAGGACAGGGGGAAACTGTTTTTT. The chain has TRBV28 and TRBJ1-4; 10 bases are shared with TRBD1. The CDR3 loop spans 12 amino acids. CDR1 and CDR2 from the germline V gene are MDHEN and SYDVKM. Trimming cost V 6 bases and J 11 bases; bases outside gene matches: 3. Combining the CDR3 with reference TRBV28 and TRBJ1-4 gives the whole variable domain DVKVTQSSRYLVKRTGEKVFLECVQDMDHENMFWYRQDPGLGLRLIYFSYDVKMKEKGDIPEGYSVSREKKERFSLILESASTNQTSMYLCASSQDRGKLFFGSGTQLSVL.

The V gene is TRBV18, the J gene TRBJ2-7; 8 nucleotides agree with TRBD2. Per the germline V gene, CDR1 is KGHSH and CDR2 is LQKENI. The CDR3 is made up of 15 amino acids. V trimming: 2 bases; J trimming: 4 bases; junction bases outside the gene matches: 7. CDR3 amino acids: CASSPGLTSGYEQYF. The CDR3 region has the DNA TGTGCCAGCTCACCAGGGCTTACTAGCGGATACGAGCAGTACTTC.